Below are 31 T cell receptor beta chains sequenced from a single sample in a study of identical twins. TCRdb reprocessed the 5' RACE reads via MiXCR and lists one record per CDR3 protein. The profile shows some 1,700,000 distinct CDR3 sequences, under 35% of them singletons. Material for sequencing was cord blood. These TCRs come from a newborn girl in good health.

This clonotype has only a few counts. The J gene is TRBJ1-2, the V gene TRBV10-3; 10 nucleotides agree with TRBD1. The junction had 4 bases not matched to a gene; V was cut back by 0 bases and J by 6 bases. The CDR3 extends over 15 amino acids. Germline V lookup: CDR1 ENHRY, CDR2 SYGVKD. CDR3 DNA: TGTGCCATCAGTGAGTCCCGGACAGGGGGAAATGGCTACACCTTC. Its protein is CAISESRTGGNGYTF.

This clonotype was picked up many times. The V and J genes are TRBV3-1 and TRBJ2-7; D uncertain. The CDR3 is 15 residues long. The germline V gene encodes CDR1 LGHDT and CDR2 YNNKEL (reference sequence). The V end lost 0 bases, the J end lost 3 bases, and 12 bases lay between the germline ends. CDR3 coding DNA: TGTGCCAGCAGCCAAGAGGGCAGACCTAACTACGAGCAGTACTTC. It translates to CASSQEGRPNYEQYF.

The rearrangement links TRBV4-1 to TRBJ2-7; tentatively, D is TRBD2 (5 bases). Trimming shortened V by 0 bases and J by 7 bases, and 19 bases separated the two germline ends. The CDR3 spans 16 residues. Germline V gene lookup returns CDR1 MGHRA and CDR2 YSYEKL. CDR3 in amino acids: CASSQDWPSPTQEQYF. The CDR3 nucleotides read TGCGCCAGCAGCCAAGATTGGCCTAGCCCAACTCAGGAGCAGTACTTC.

The V gene is TRBV24-1, the J gene TRBJ2-3; no clear D gene. Trimming shortened V by 1 base and J by 2 bases, and 12 bases separated the two germline ends. Germline CDR1 and CDR2: KGHDR and SFDVKD. The CDR3 covers 16 residues. CDR3 sequence (DNA): TGTGCCACCAGTGATTTACGAGAGCCCTCCACAGATACGCAGTATTTT. Amino acids: CATSDLREPSTDTQYF.

Ten or more counts support this clonotype. This chain's CDR3 is CSARWWDGSYNEQFF. The CDR3 coding sequence is TGCAGTGCTAGATGGTGGGATGGATCCTACAATGAGCAGTTCTTC. This sequence joins TRBV20-1 and TRBJ2-1; D gene unclear. The CDR3 runs 15 residues. Germline V lookup: CDR1 DFQATT, CDR2 SNEGSKA (reference sequence). V was pared by 2 bases and J by 1 base, with 12 bases between.

V is TRBV5-1 and J is TRBJ2-3; 13 bases line up with TRBD2. This CDR3 comprises 18 residues. The V segment lost 0 bases and the J segment 3 bases; nucleotides outside the gene matches: 7. The germline CDR1 and CDR2 sequences are SGHRS and YFSETQ. CDR3 residues: CASSLVRGLAGRTDTQYF. Written as DNA, the CDR3 is TGCGCCAGCAGCTTGGTGCGGGGACTAGCGGGAAGGACAGATACGCAGTATTTT.

The J gene is TRBJ2-7, the V gene TRBV12-3 or TRBV12-4, with 12 nucleotides matching TRBD1. V was clipped by 1 base and J by 7 bases; unmatched bases: 5. This CDR3 is built from 15 residues. The DNA of the CDR3 is TGTGCCAGCAGTTTAGGGGACAGGGGGCGCAATGAGCAGTACTTC. It codes for CASSLGDRGRNEQYF.

Only one count was recorded for this clonotype. This chain uses TRBV7-9 with TRBJ2-3, with 8 bases identical to TRBD2. The CDR3 covers 15 residues. Germline lookup yields CDR1 SEHNR and CDR2 FQNEAQ (reference sequence). Trimming at V came to 6 bases and at J to 0 bases, leaving 5 bases not matched to a gene. The DNA of the CDR3 is TGTGCCAGCAGGGTTAGCGGGGCTAGCACAGATACGCAGTATTTT. Translated, it gives CASRVSGASTDTQYF.

The gene calls are TRBV20-1 and TRBJ2-2, with D perhaps TRBD1 (6 bases). Germline lookup yields CDR1 DFQATT and CDR2 SNEGSKA (reference sequence). This CDR3 comprises 13 residues. Trimming left V 6 bases short and J 4 bases short, with 12 bases between. The CDR3 nucleotides read TGCAGTGCCGTCAGGGGCGGCACCGGGGAGCTGTTTTTT. Its translation: CSAVRGGTGELFF.

This clonotype was seen a few times. The rearrangement uses TRBV12-3 or TRBV12-4 and TRBJ2-5; 11 bases map to TRBD2. The DNA matches TRBJ2-7 better at its end, which makes the J call doubtful. This CDR3 contains 14 residues. CDR3 sequence reads: CASSSSGRKGEQYF. CDR3 in DNA: TGTGCCAGCAGCTCTAGCGGGAGGAAAGGCGAGCAGTACTTC.

The table lists this clonotype with a count of one. This chain joins TRBV15 and TRBJ2-2; D gene unclear. The ends were cut back, 4 bases at V and 4 bases at J, with 13 bases in the middle. The CDR3 is 15 amino acids. Germline CDR1 is LNHNV and CDR2 is YYDKDF (reference sequence). CDR3 region: CATSTTLGATGELFF. DNA for the CDR3: TGTGCCACCAGCACTACCCTGGGTGCCACCGGGGAGCTGTTTTTT.

The CDR3 reads CASSSSPGRRDSPLHF. The CDR3 DNA reads TGCGCCAGCAGCTCCTCTCCGGGACGGCGAGATTCACCCCTCCACTTT. The chain joins TRBV5-1 to TRBJ1-6; D possibly corresponds to TRBD1 (5 bases). In germline, CDR1 is SGHRS, CDR2 YFSETQ. V gave up 3 bases and J gave up 8 bases, with 18 bases separating them. The CDR3 extends over 16 amino acids.

This clonotype was observed a few times. This sequence joins TRBV4-2 and TRBJ2-1; 8 bases map to TRBD2. The J segment lost 8 bases and the V segment lost 1 base, leaving 10 bases of the junction unmatched. Germline CDR1 and CDR2: LGHNA and YNFKEQ. The CDR3 length is 16 residues. The CDR3 nucleotides read TGTGCCAGCAGCCAAGCTGGACTAGCACATGGGGATGAGCAGTTCTTC. The encoded protein is CASSQAGLAHGDEQFF.

This chain connects TRBV20-1 to TRBJ2-7; D not resolved. The CDR3 is 14 amino acids. The V end was cut by 3 bases, the J end by 1 base, with 13 bases between. Germline V CDR1 and CDR2: DFQATT, SNEGSKA (reference sequence). CDR3 in amino acids: CSASSLDRSYEQYF. The DNA for the CDR3 is TGCAGTGCTAGTAGCCTGGACCGTTCCTACGAGCAGTACTTC.

This clonotype was counted between two and nine times. The CDR3 loop is CSARLAANYEQYF. The CDR3 coding sequence is TGCAGTGCTAGACTAGCGGCTAACTACGAGCAGTACTTC. The chain couples TRBV20-1 to TRBJ2-7, with 7 bases matching TRBD2. Germline assignment: CDR1 DFQATT and CDR2 SNEGSKA (reference sequence). V gave up 2 bases and J gave up 3 bases; unmatched junction bases: 4. This CDR3 has 13 residues.

This clonotype has a count of ten or more. V usage is TRBV10-3 and J usage is TRBJ2-3, with D unclear. Germline V CDR1 and CDR2: ENHRY, SYGVKD. With 2 bases removed from V and 2 bases from J, the gap between germline ends came to 11 bases. The CDR3 contains 15 residues. CDR3 in DNA: TGTGCCATCAGTGAGGGCGGCCCTAACACAGATACGCAGTATTTT. Translation: CAISEGGPNTDTQYF.

This chain links TRBV6-6 with TRBJ2-7; D is unresolved. The CDR3 is 12 residues long. The V end was cut by 7 bases, the J end by 6 bases, with 13 bases between. Germline V gene data show CDR1 as MNHNY and CDR2 as SVGAGI (reference sequence). The CDR3 loop reads CASIRSTGEQYF. DNA of the CDR3: TGTGCCAGCATCCGAAGTACCGGCGAGCAGTACTTC.

In its sample, this clonotype was seen a few times. The chain recombines TRBV5-1 with TRBJ2-3; D possibly corresponds to TRBD2 (6 bases). With 2 bases removed from V and 2 bases from J, the gap between germline ends came to 9 bases. The CDR3 is 14 amino acids. Germline assignment: CDR1 SGHRS and CDR2 YFSETQ. CDR3 protein: CASSFGSLTDTQYF. Written as DNA, the CDR3 is TGCGCCAGCAGCTTCGGGAGCCTCACAGATACGCAGTATTTT.

J is TRBJ2-7 and V is TRBV3-1; 7 bases align to TRBD1. The CDR3 totals 14 residues. V shed 3 bases and J 2 bases; nucleotides not matched to a gene: 4. CDR1 is LGHDT, CDR2 YNNKEL, per germline (reference sequence). CDR3 sequence (DNA): TGTGCCAGCAGCCATGACAGGGCCCCCTACGAGCAGTACTTC. This encodes CASSHDRAPYEQYF.

The genes are TRBV7-9 and TRBJ1-2, with TRBD1 as a possible D gene (6 bases). The V and J ends lost 1 base and 4 bases respectively, with 16 bases between them. The V gene's germline CDR1 is SEHNR and CDR2 FQNEAQ (reference sequence). The CDR3 is 16 amino acids. The CDR3 loop reads CASSLGGLQQGYGYTF. DNA for the CDR3: TGTGCCAGCAGCTTAGGGGGACTCCAACAGGGCTATGGCTACACCTTC.

This clonotype was found a few times. The chain is built from TRBV25-1 and TRBJ2-1; 10 bases are shared with TRBD2. Germline CDR1 reads MGHDK; CDR2 reads SYGVNS. CDR3 length: 16 residues. The J segment lost 2 bases and the V segment lost 5 bases, leaving 6 bases of the junction unmatched. The CDR3 loop is CASSSRTSGTYNEQFF. CDR3 nucleotide sequence: TGTGCCAGCAGTTCCCGGACTAGCGGAACCTACAATGAGCAGTTCTTC.

This chain uses TRBV5-6 with TRBJ2-1; no firm D call. The CDR3 extends over 16 amino acids. Looked up from germline, CDR1 is SGHDT and CDR2 is YYEEEE. Trimming left V 2 bases short and J 5 bases short, with 17 bases between. The CDR3 DNA reads TGTGCCAGCAGCTTAGTAACCCCATCCGCTGACAATGAGCAGTTCTTC. This translates into CASSLVTPSADNEQFF.

V is TRBV6-6 and J is TRBJ1-4; unclear D gene. The CDR3 spans 16 residues. CDR1 is MNHNY, CDR2 SVGAGI, per germline (reference sequence). The germline V and J ends were trimmed by 4 bases and 8 bases, with 20 bases remaining between them. For the CDR3, the DNA is TGTGCCAGCAGTTTCAATCAAGGAGCAGGATGGGAAAAACTGTTTTTT. This codes for CASSFNQGAGWEKLFF.

The sample holds a few counts of this clonotype. The chain recombines TRBV12-3 or TRBV12-4 with TRBJ2-3; 7 bases line up with TRBD2. V trimming: 3 bases; J trimming: 4 bases; junction bases outside the gene matches: 13. CDR3 length: 17 amino acids. CDR3 residues: CASSFVGLEIRADTQYF. The DNA for the CDR3 is TGTGCCAGCAGTTTTGTAGGACTAGAAATAAGGGCAGATACGCAGTATTTT.

This clonotype occurred a few times. The V and J genes are TRBV7-8 and TRBJ1-2; 8 nucleotides line up with TRBD1. This CDR3 comprises 17 residues. The germline V gene has CDR1 SGHVS and CDR2 FQNEAQ. J gave up 9 bases and V 3 bases, and 18 bases lay outside the gene matches. CDR3 protein: CASSFSVGNRGNESYTF. The DNA for the CDR3 is TGTGCCAGCAGCTTTAGTGTGGGAAACAGGGGGAATGAGAGCTACACCTTC.

This clonotype showed up just a few times. The J gene is TRBJ1-1, the V gene TRBV12-3 or TRBV12-4; D unclear. There are 12 residues in the CDR3. Trimming left V 8 bases short and J 3 bases short, with 10 bases between. The CDR3 loop is CASLRHDTEAFF. CDR3 sequence (DNA): TGTGCCAGCCTGCGACATGACACTGAAGCTTTCTTT.

The rearrangement joins TRBV25-1 to TRBJ1-1; D is ambiguous. Trimming stripped 4 bases from V and 12 bases from J, with 15 bases between. The CDR3 contains 12 residues. Looked up from germline, CDR1 is MGHDK and CDR2 is SYGVNS. CDR3 protein: CASSGEPRTSFF. The CDR3 coding sequence is TGTGCCAGCAGTGGGGAGCCCCGGACCTCTTTCTTT.

This clonotype occurred many times. The chain combines TRBV12-3 or TRBV12-4 with TRBJ2-7; D is perhaps TRBD1 (6 bases). V lost 1 base and J lost 3, with 10 bases in between. The CDR3 contains 14 residues. CDR3 in amino acids: CASSLGRGLYEQYF. The CDR3 nucleotides are TGTGCCAGCAGTTTAGGCAGGGGCCTCTACGAGCAGTACTTC.

This chain uses TRBV28 with TRBJ1-5, with 7 positions matching TRBD1. With 4 bases clipped from V and 14 bases from J, the junction kept 8 bases outside the gene matches. The CDR3 has 12 amino acids. From germline, CDR1 is MDHEN and CDR2 SYDVKM. CDR3 loop: CASSSPGQREHF. As DNA, the CDR3 is TGTGCCAGCAGTTCCCCGGGACAGCGGGAGCATTTT.

This rearrangement joins TRBV10-3 to TRBJ2-1, with D possibly being TRBD2 (6 bases). There are 17 residues in the CDR3. Trimming removed 6 bases at V and 3 bases at J, with 21 bases between. Per germline, CDR1 ENHRY and CDR2 SYGVKD. In DNA, the CDR3 is TGTGCCATCAGGGCCCCGAGGCTAGCGAGAGGCTACAATGAGCAGTTCTTC. As protein: CAIRAPRLARGYNEQFF.

This clonotype occurred a few times. The chain joins TRBV6-5 to TRBJ2-5; possibly TRBD1 for D (6 bases). The CDR3 has 15 residues. Germline CDR1 and CDR2: MNHEY and SVGAGI. Trimming removed 6 bases at V and 5 bases at J, with 19 bases between. The CDR3 reads CASSPRWDIRETQYF. In nucleotides, the CDR3 is TGTGCCAGCAGCCCCAGATGGGACATTCGGGAGACCCAGTACTTC.